This TCR beta chain stems from a study of graft-versus-host responses after intestinal transplantation. Across the whole study: As for transplant type, recipients had multivisceral, liver-intestinal, or isolated intestinal grafts.

Sequencing was performed with immunoSEQ multiplex PCR; in TCRdb, only in-frame clones are kept and a portion is missing. The sample lists some 130,000 clones, 85% to 95% occurring once. From germline, CDR1 is SGHRS and CDR2 YFSETQ. The CDR3 is made up of 14 amino acids. Trimming removed 0 bases from V and 7 bases from J, with 13 bases in between. Study-wide findings and caveats: Allografts from individuals with graft-donor T cell macrochimerism displayed high graft-versus-host to host-versus-graft clonal ratios. After transplant, early declines in HvG clones were associated with peak levels of circulating GvH clones. Recipient marrow showed GvH clones, some seen first in ileum or blood.

A remark on this clone: Its antigen remains unidentified.

This rearrangement joins TRBV5-1 to TRBJ1-2, with no clear D. The source is a human donor who received an intestinal transplant. The starting material was unstimulated CD4+ T cells sorted from spleen or lymph node cells, obtained before intestinal transplant. CDR3 bases: TGCGCCAGCAGCTTGGGTGACGGCTCTGCTGGCTACACCTTC. Amino acid sequence: CASSLGDGSAGYTF.